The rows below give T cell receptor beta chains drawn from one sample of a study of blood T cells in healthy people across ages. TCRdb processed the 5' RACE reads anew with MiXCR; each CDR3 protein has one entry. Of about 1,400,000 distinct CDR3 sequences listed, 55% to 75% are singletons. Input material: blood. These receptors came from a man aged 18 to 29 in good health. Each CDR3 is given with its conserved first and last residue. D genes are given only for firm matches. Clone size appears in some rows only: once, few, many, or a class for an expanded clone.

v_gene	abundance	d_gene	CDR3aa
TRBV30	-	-	CAWSRTGSPAKNIQYF
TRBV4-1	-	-	CASSQEGPGYGYTF
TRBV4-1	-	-	CASSQVAGESQPQHF
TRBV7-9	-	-	CASSPRTAGTQYF
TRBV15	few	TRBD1	CATSRDPTGGSTDTQYF
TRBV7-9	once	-	CASSLSAVTSTDTQYF
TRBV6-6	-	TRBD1	CASSYSDRGVGETQYF
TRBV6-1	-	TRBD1	CASTRQGETYGYTF
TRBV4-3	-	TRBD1	CASSHRQGKDQPQHF
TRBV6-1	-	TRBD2	CASSKGTSGIVSYEQYF
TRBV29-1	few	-	CSVEDVRTPNTEAFF
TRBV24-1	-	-	CATSDYGSTLADTQYF
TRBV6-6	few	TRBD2	CASSWTSGEQFF
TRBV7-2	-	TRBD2	CASSPPIKGEGTGELFF
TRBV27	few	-	CASSIGAFSGANVLTF
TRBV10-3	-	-	CAISESGGTYNEQYF
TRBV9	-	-	CASSVDLSDSPLHF
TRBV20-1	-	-	CSARYRQGGEKLFF
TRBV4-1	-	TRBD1	CASSQGRGTGSLEQYF
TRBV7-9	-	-	CASSFGEGVSPLHF
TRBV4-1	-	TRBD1	CASSQDYLRTGISYEQYF
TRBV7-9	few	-	CASSYRNSGANVLTF
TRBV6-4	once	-	CASSQETNTGELFF
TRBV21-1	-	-	CASSKGKTGELGELFF
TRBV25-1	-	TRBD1	CASSPPGQFLSATNEKLFF
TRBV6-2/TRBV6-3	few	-	CASRREGTGELFF
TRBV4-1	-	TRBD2	CASSQAKSGGAGEQFF
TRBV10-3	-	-	CAISEPGRGAAMTDQETQYF